The T cell receptor beta chain under discussion was sequenced for a study of T cell responses to AZD1222 COVID-19 vaccine. General study points: Just 5 or 6 AZD1222 recipients tested seropositive at baseline. When two AZD1222 doses had been given, Spike-specific TCR breadth and depth rose.

Sequencing was performed with immunoSEQ multiplex PCR; in TCRdb, only in-frame clones are kept and a portion is missing. The data hold roughly 120,000 clones, with more than 85% observed a single time. As to this clone: Its specificity is not known.

The specimen was peripheral blood, collected on day 0 of AZD1222 vaccination. The origin of this receptor is an adult in good health.

The CDR3 region has the DNA TGTGCCAGCCGGTACGGTAGCGGGGACAAAGAGACCCAGTACTTC. Translation gives CASRYGSGDKETQYF. The chain uses TRBV6-7 and TRBJ2-5, with 8 bases identical to TRBD2. TRBV6-7 is assigned to the ORF class and has an uncertain function. The CDR3 is made up of 15 amino acids. Germline trimming cut 8 bases from V and 3 bases from J; bases unmatched to any gene: 11.